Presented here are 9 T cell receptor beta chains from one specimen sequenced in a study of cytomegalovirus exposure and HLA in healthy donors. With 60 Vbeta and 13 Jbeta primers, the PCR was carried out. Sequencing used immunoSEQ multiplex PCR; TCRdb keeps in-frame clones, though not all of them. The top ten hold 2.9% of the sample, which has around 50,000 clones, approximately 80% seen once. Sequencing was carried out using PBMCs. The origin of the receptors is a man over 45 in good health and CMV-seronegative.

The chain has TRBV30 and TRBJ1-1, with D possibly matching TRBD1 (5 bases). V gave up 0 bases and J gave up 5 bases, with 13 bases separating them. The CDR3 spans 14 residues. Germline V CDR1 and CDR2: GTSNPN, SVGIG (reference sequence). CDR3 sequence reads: CAWSVLAGKTEAFF. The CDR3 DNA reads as TGTGCCTGGAGTGTACTGGCAGGGAAGACTGAAGCTTTCTTT. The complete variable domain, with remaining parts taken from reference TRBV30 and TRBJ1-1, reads SQTIHQWPATLVQPVGSPLSLECTVEGTSNPNLYWYRQAAGRGLQLLFYSVGIGQISSEVPQNLSASRPQDRQFILSSKKLLLSDSGFYLCAWSVLAGKTEAFFGQGTRLTVV.

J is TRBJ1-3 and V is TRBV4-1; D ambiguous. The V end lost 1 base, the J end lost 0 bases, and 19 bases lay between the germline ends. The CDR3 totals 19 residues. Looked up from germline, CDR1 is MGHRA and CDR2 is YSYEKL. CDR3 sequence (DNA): TGCGCCAGCAGCCAAGTGCTGCTTGAAGGTAACTACTCTGGAAACACCATATATTTT. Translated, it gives CASSQVLLEGNYSGNTIYF.

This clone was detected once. CDR3 sequence reads: CASSGPDSQETQYF. The CDR3, as DNA: TGTGCCAGCAGCGGACCGGACAGCCAAGAGACCCAGTACTTC. V is TRBV9 and J is TRBJ2-5, with D possibly being TRBD1 (6 bases). Germline V gene lookup returns CDR1 SGDLS and CDR2 YYNGEE. The CDR3 totals 14 residues. The ends were cut back, 3 bases at V and 1 base at J, with 10 bases in the middle.

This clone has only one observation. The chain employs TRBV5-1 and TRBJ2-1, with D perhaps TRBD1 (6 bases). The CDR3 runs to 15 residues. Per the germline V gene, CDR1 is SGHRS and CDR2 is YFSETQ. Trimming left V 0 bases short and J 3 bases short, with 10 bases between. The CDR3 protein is CASSLVGGNYNEQFF. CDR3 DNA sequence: TGCGCCAGCAGCTTGGTAGGGGGAAACTACAATGAGCAGTTCTTC.

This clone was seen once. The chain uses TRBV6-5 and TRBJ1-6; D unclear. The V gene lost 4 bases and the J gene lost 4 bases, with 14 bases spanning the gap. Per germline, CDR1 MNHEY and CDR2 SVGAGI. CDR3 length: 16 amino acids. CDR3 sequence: CASSSRAGPYNSPLHF. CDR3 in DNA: TGTGCCAGCAGTTCCCGAGCAGGCCCATATAATTCACCCCTCCACTTT.

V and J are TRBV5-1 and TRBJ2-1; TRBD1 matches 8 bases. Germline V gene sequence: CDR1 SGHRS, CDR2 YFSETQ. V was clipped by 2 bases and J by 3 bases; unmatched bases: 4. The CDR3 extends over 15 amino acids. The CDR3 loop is CASSLVGTGYNEQFF. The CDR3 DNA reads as TGCGCCAGCAGCTTAGTCGGGACAGGCTACAATGAGCAGTTCTTC.

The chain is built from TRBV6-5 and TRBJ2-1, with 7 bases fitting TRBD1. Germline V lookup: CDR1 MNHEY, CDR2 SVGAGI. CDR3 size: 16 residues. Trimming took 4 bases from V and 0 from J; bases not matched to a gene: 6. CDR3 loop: CASSLKGQSSYNEQFF. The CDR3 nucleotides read TGTGCCAGCAGTTTGAAGGGACAGAGCTCCTACAATGAGCAGTTCTTC.

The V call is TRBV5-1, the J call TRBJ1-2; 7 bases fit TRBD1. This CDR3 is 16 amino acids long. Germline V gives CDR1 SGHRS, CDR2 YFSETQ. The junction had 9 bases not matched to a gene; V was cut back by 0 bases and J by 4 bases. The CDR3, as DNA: TGCGCCAGCAGCTTGGACCCAGGGGGAGTCGGCTATGGCTACACCTTC. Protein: CASSLDPGGVGYGYTF. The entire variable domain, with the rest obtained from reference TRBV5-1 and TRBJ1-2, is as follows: KAGVTQTPRYLIKTRGQQVTLSCSPISGHRSVSWYQQTPGQGLQFLFEYFSETQRNKGNFPGRFSGRQFSNSRSEMNVSTLELGDSALYLCASSLDPGGVGYGYTFGSGTRLTVV.

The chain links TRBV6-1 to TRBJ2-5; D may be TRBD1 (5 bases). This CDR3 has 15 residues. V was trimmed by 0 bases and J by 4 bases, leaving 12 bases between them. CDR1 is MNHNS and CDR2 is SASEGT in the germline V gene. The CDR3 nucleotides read TGTGCCAGCAGTGAAGCCCGCCCAAGGGGAGAGACCCAGTACTTC. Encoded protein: CASSEARPRGETQYF.